The T cell receptor (beta chain) described here comes from a study of CD8+CD57+ T cells in acquired aplastic anemia. Study-level points and caveats: Levels of CD8+ Simpson's diversity were not significantly distinct in patients versus controls. Patients and controls turned out to have 25 to 35 CD8+ CDR3 sequences in common.

The V gene end was trimmed by 6 bases and the J gene end by 6 bases; junction bases not matched to a gene: 13. CDR3 length: 15 residues. Germline-derived CDR1 and CDR2 are MNHEY and SVGEGT. Genomic DNA served as template for TCR beta VDJ and CDR3 profiling. TCRdb re-analysed the reads in MiXCR, keeping a single row per CDR3 protein. The sample contains hundreds of thousands of distinct CDR3 sequences, roughly 50% of which appear only once. Ten or more counts support this clonotype. Its antigen is not known. Sequenced sample: sorted CD4+, CD8+, or CD8+CD57+ T cells (not recorded which) from PBMCs. The receptor comes from a human donor with severe aplastic anemia or a healthy control (not recorded which). The chain joins TRBV6-2 or TRBV6-3 to TRBJ1-2; 7 bases line up with TRBD1. The CDR3 sequence: CASRKGTVQGHGYTF. In nucleotides, the CDR3 is TGTGCCAGCAGGAAAGGGACAGTACAAGGTCATGGCTACACCTTC.